This T cell receptor (beta chain) was recovered during a study of cytomegalovirus exposure and HLA in healthy donors listed by TCRdb under 2017. Background on the whole study: According to an earlier analysis of 587 of the donors, 150 million to 200 million T cells yielded approximately 120 million unique TCR beta sequences and 250 to 350 Gb of sequence data. Roughly 310 gigabases of sequencing data and tens of millions of unique TCR sequences were included in an early release covering about 600 HLA-typed donors. Among the roughly 410 genotyped donors, around 81% belonged to the genetic ancestry cluster associated with self-reported Caucasian donors. The study was designed to test whether signatures of past pathogen exposure could be identified by cataloging public T cell receptors. Using immunosequencing, the study profiled T cell repertoires from 640 or so subjects and related those repertoires to cytomegalovirus serostatus. Besides the first cohort of hundreds of subjects, a separate validation cohort made up of 120 different subjects was used. To predict cytomegalovirus infection status, the study combined high-throughput TCR immunosequencing, statistical association of individual TCRs with disease status, and machine learning. A later analysis re-examined previously published TCR beta repertoires from roughly 650 donors and added high-resolution HLA genotyping to investigate patterns of TCR occurrence. The later analysis used no new phenotypic data to find candidate immune exposures, relying instead on TCR beta sequences and their occurrence across donors. To decide whether each TCR beta V gene segment behaved as functional or pseudogenic, an earlier analysis of 587 of the donors relied on high-throughput TCR beta sequencing. Donor age, sex, ethnicity and CMV serostatus were compiled together with the repertoire data. A later genetic analysis took genome-wide SNP genotypes for about three fifths of the 666 donors and used that subset as a discovery cohort. All discovery cohort repertoires had been generated on a single sequencing platform. HLA typing included class I and class II loci at four-digit resolution. Typing coverage varied by locus: about 629-630 donors for A, B, C, DRB1 and DQB1; around 560 for DQA1; about 590 for DPA1; approximately 490 for DPB1. About five DR-DQ haplotypes were treated as single units for association and clustering because of strong linkage in the cohort. Among roughly 400 genotyped donors of the cohort, an average of about 220,000 unique TCR beta nucleotide sequences was sequenced per donor, of which about 18% were non-productive. Results the study describes overall, beyond this receptor: Over 15 rarely observed V segments, including chromosome 9 orphons, were excluded from the earlier analysis of several hundred of the donors because counts were too low. Sequencing depth was assumed to be roughly uniform across donors in the presence/absence analyses, though that assumption may not hold. Most CMV-associated TCR beta chains appeared to be HLA-restricted in a later analysis, and the HLA associations seemed to be driven largely by CMV exposure. The authors suggested that the approach could potentially be generalized to other disease states and immunological phenotypes. Several of the top co-occurrence clusters appeared to be linked to parvovirus B19, influenza, CMV and Epstein-Barr virus, according to a later analysis. In an earlier analysis of about 600 of the donors, most TCR beta V segments appeared in productive rearrangements about 87% or about 30% of the time, broadly matching IMGT annotations. In a later genetic analysis, a missense DCLRE1C variant was associated with V-gene and J-gene trimming of TCR beta chains, and the association was replicated in an independent cohort. A later analysis found that HLA-associated TCR beta chains were more clonally expanded and had lower generation probabilities than equally common non-associated chains. In vitro tests confirmed that three of the cytomegalovirus-associated TCR beta chains recognize cytomegalovirus antigens. A further reported finding was that TCR beta sequences accurately predicted the HLA-A and HLA-B alleles for most subjects in the first cohort. Strong co-occurrence of HLA alleles, especially DR and DQ, made assigning TCR associations to individual alleles difficult. Across donors, most TCR sequences were observed very rarely, whereas some public TCRs were present in many individuals. Because the 87-base-pair reads could not distinguish some IMGT-functional V segments, including TRBV6-2 and TRBV6-3, those segments were excluded. In a later analysis, TCR association rates were found to vary across HLA loci, with the most associated TCRs seen for DRB1 alleles and the fewest for HLA-C alleles. Compared with the 666-donor mean, donors in an Asian-associated ancestry cluster had fewer N-insertions in productive TCRs, according to a later genetic analysis. Correlated functional status among segregating V segments might reflect linkage disequilibrium, but an unknown experimental factor could not be ruled out. A later analysis associated 16,951 TCR beta sequences with specific HLA alleles at a false discovery rate of 0.05. For the cohort, immune exposure information was limited to CMV serostatus. A cluster of highly shared sequence variants was judged likely to represent a technical artifact of the sequencing pipeline. HLA typing was unavailable for some donors at each locus, so association tests used only the typed subset. The study gave a list of over 150 TCR beta chains associated with cytomegalovirus. In both the original and validation cohorts, the classifier was reported to diagnose cytomegalovirus status with high specificity and sensitivity. In this cohort, only TCR beta chains were sequenced, and detectable features were limited by the absence of alpha or paired-chain data.

In total, just over 650 healthy bone marrow donors made up the cohort. At the time of sampling, all cohort members were nominally healthy, though unrecorded immune exposures were likely present. The donor was CMV seropositive and belonged to the group of 250 to 300 seropositive cohort members. Each donor provided a peripheral blood sample, and peripheral blood mononuclear cells were used for TCR beta sequencing. The Qiagen DNeasy Blood Extraction Kit was used to extract genomic DNA from the blood cell samples. Of note for this clone: The antigen it binds to is not known. No much larger clone exists at a distance of one base, and base qualities are not known.

The CDR3 spans 17 residues, from the cysteine through the phenylalanine. The entry retains the CDR3 DNA only, 51 bases that are in frame from base 1. Here V drops 0 bases and J drops 0 bases, and the junction holds 3 bases not matched to any gene. Based on the germline V gene, the CDR1 and CDR2 sequences are SGHNT and YENEEA. Receptor amplification or capture employed the immunoSEQ multiplex PCR assay. For the multiplex PCR, a mixture combining 60 forward primers for TCR Vbeta segments and 13 reverse primers for TCR Jbeta segments was used. The CDR3 region of rearranged TCR beta genes was amplified from genomic DNA with a multiplex PCR assay. The amplified TCR beta libraries were sequenced on the Illumina HiSeq System as 87-base-pair reads. Processing in the source paper ran as follows. A later analysis tallied around 87 million unique TCR beta chains across the 666 repertoires, and some 10 million of those chains were shared by two or more donors. A nearest-neighbor algorithm error-corrected the raw reads and collapsed the reads into unique sequences, merging closely related sequences to remove PCR and sequencing errors. To assign V, D and J gene segments, CDR3 sequences were aligned to IMGT reference sequences. For a sequence to be retained, a match of at least six nucleotides was required to both a V gene segment and a J gene segment. Rearrangements were called productive when the CDR3 lacked stop codons and stayed in frame with V and J; all others were non-productive. Following IMGT convention, CDR3 was defined as the stretch from the second conserved V-encoded cysteine up to the conserved J-encoded phenylalanine. The earlier analysis of 550 to 650 of the donors excluded any sequence lacking an unambiguous match to a single V gene segment. An earlier analysis of under 750 of the donors called V segments functional above 56.7% productive rearrangements and segregating when the between-donor standard deviation exceeded 5%. A statistical classification framework was developed to diagnose cytomegalovirus status using the catalog of TCR beta chain sequences. V and J gene assignment, in a later analysis, came from comparing TCR nucleotide sequences with IMGT/GENE-DB human TR gene sequences. The TCRdist pipeline was used in a later analysis to assign CDR3 sequences and most-parsimonious VDJ recombination scenarios. In a later analysis, each TCR beta chain was defined by its CDR3 amino acid sequence together with its V-gene family, and reads without a unique V-gene family were excluded. A later analysis removed several hundred highly shared, low-generation-probability nucleotide sequences to deal with suspected cross-contamination and a sequencing artifact. For each public chain, a later analysis derived a clonal expansion index from normalized ranks of inferred template counts within each repertoire. A later analysis computed generation probabilities with a VDJ recombination model fitted to out-of-frame rearrangements, and checked the results against IGoR. In a later analysis, hypergeometric tests were used to score TCR-TCR, TCR-HLA and TCR-CMV co-occurrence, with a repertoire-size bias correction applied to TCR pairs. To estimate false discovery rates, a later analysis permuted the HLA or CMV assignments 20 times. In a later analysis, co-occurring TCRs were grouped using DBSCAN, and TCRdist sequence similarity was added for clustering within HLA-allele-positive subsets. Co-occurrence clustering excluded repertoires with fewer than 30,000 or more than 120,000 public chains, plus five with anomalous nucleotide sharing. Not all clones reach the TCRdb copy of this immuneACCESS table, which keeps in-frame sequences only. Checked studies attribute under half of the gap to unresolved V genes and leave the rest unexplained. From that table come the V and J calls and clone size; the DNA was used to work out D and trimming. The sample data list about 170,000 clones, and around 80% of these were observed just once. The ten most abundant clones make up roughly 1.6% of the sample.

Sequenced: PBMCs. The sequence was obtained from a girl aged 10 to 17 in good health and CMV-seropositive. Recombination linked TRBV11-3 to TRBJ1-3, with 9 central nucleotides matching TRBD1. Here is the DNA: TGTGCCAGCAGCTTAGAGGGGGACAGGGTCTCTGGAAACACCATATATTTT. The resulting protein is CASSLEGDRVSGNTIYF. Reference TRBV11-3 and TRBJ1-3 genes cover what lies past the CDR3, so the full variable domain is EAGVVQSPRYKIIEKKQPVAFWCNPISGHNTLYWYLQNLGQGPELLIRYENEEAVDDSQLPKDRFSAERLKGVDSTLKIQPAELGDSAVYLCASSLEGDRVSGNTIYFGEGSWLTVV.